One and the same sample provided the 8 T cell receptor beta chains below, sequenced in a study of shared clonotypes between healthy human individuals. Assay used: immunoSEQ multiplex PCR; TCRdb lists only in-frame clones, some missing. This table holds approximately 640,000 clones, about two thirds found once. The specimen was memory CD4+ T cells sorted from blood. Stated subset: CD45RA-negative fraction. All receptors derive from a woman aged 30 to 39 in good health.

This clone was observed a handful of times. The rearrangement uses TRBV29-1 and TRBJ1-4, with 7 positions matching TRBD1. Germline assignment: CDR1 SQVTM and CDR2 ANQGSEA. V was pared by 6 bases and J by 13 bases, with 17 bases of the junction left unmatched. There are 14 residues in the CDR3. CDR3 amino acids: CSVLIAGTASGLFF. DNA for the CDR3: TGCAGCGTGCTAATAGCCGGGACAGCTTCAGGACTGTTTTTT.

V usage is TRBV29-1 and J usage is TRBJ1-1; D remains unclear. The CDR3 contains 12 residues. The germline CDR1 and CDR2 sequences are SQVTM and ANQGSEA. The V end was cut by 3 bases, the J end by 3 bases, with 8 bases between. CDR3 region: CSVEARYTEAFF. DNA for the CDR3: TGCAGCGTTGAGGCCCGATACACTGAAGCTTTCTTT.

This clone has only one observation. The chain employs TRBV5-1 and TRBJ2-1; no definite D call. The germline V gene encodes CDR1 SGHRS and CDR2 YFSETQ. The V end was cut by 3 bases, the J end by 8 bases, with 15 bases between. The length of the CDR3 is 14 residues. CDR3 protein: CASSSPFRAHEQFF. The CDR3 DNA sequence: TGCGCCAGCAGCTCCCCCTTCCGGGCCCATGAGCAGTTCTTC.

The chain employs TRBV4-1 and TRBJ2-3; 7 bases are a match to TRBD1. Trimming at V came to 1 base and at J to 0 bases, leaving 13 bases not matched to a gene. The CDR3 contains 19 residues. CDR1 and CDR2 from the germline V gene are MGHRA and YSYEKL. CDR3 region: CASSQGQLHRGWSTDTQYF. The DNA for the CDR3 is TGCGCCAGCAGCCAAGGCCAACTCCACAGGGGTTGGAGCACAGATACGCAGTATTTT.

The rearrangement joins TRBV5-6 to TRBJ1-1; TRBD1 might be the D (5 bases). The germline V gene encodes CDR1 SGHDT and CDR2 YYEEEE. V was clipped by 3 bases and J by 6 bases, with 21 bases between them. The CDR3 totals 16 residues. CDR3 bases: TGTGCCAGCAGCTCGGACAAAAGGGGTTGGGAGGCTGAAGCTTTCTTT. Protein product: CASSSDKRGWEAEAFF.

The chain links TRBV11-2 to TRBJ2-7; D may be TRBD1 (6 bases). This CDR3 has 14 residues. The germline V gene encodes CDR1 SGHAT and CDR2 FQNNGV. Trimming took 2 bases from V and 9 from J, leaving 17 bases between them. The CDR3 loop reads CASSLTSSGVVQYF. The CDR3 bases are TGTGCCAGCAGCTTAACCTCCTCAGGGGTGGTGCAGTACTTC.

The rearrangement joins TRBV15 to TRBJ2-1; 8 bases agree with TRBD2. The germline V gene encodes CDR1 LNHNV and CDR2 YYDKDF (reference sequence). The CDR3 has 17 amino acids. V lost 0 bases to trimming and J lost 7 bases; unmatched junction nucleotides: 11. The CDR3 loop reads CATSRDATAGGANEQFF. For the CDR3, the DNA is TGTGCCACCAGCAGAGACGCCACGGCGGGAGGAGCGAATGAGCAGTTCTTC.

This rearrangement joins TRBV28 to TRBJ2-3, with TRBD1 matching over 9 bases. This CDR3 contains 14 residues. V shed 8 bases, J shed 5 bases, and the junction held 8 bases outside the gene matches. In germline, CDR1 is MDHEN, CDR2 SYDVKM. The CDR3, as DNA: TGTGCCAGCTTCCGGACAGGGGCGGGAGATACGCAGTATTTT. Translated: CASFRTGAGDTQYF. Variable domain in full (rest from reference TRBV28 and TRBJ2-3): DVKVTQSSRYLVKRTGEKVFLECVQDMDHENMFWYRQDPGLGLRLIYFSYDVKMKEKGDIPEGYSVSREKKERFSLILESASTNQTSMYLCASFRTGAGDTQYFGPGTRLTVL.